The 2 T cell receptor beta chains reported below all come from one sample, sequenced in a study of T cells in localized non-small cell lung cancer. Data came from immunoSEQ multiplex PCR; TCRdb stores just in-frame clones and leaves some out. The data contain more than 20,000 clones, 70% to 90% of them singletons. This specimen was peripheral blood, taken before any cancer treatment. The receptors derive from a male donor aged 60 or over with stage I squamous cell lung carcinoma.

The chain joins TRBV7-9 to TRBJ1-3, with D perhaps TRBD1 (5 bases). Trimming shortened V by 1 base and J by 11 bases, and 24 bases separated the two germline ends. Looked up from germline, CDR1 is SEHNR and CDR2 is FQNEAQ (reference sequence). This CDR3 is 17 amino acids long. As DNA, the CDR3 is TGTGCCAGCAGCTTAGGTTCAACCGGGACCCAGGAGACACCCATATATTTT. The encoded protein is CASSLGSTGTQETPIYF. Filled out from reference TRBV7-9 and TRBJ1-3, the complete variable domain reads DTGVSQNPRHKITKRGQNVTFRCDPISEHNRLYWYRQTLGQGPEFLTYFQNEAQLEKSRLLSDRFSAERPKGSFSTLEIQRTEQGDSAMYLCASSLGSTGTQETPIYFGEGSWLTVV.

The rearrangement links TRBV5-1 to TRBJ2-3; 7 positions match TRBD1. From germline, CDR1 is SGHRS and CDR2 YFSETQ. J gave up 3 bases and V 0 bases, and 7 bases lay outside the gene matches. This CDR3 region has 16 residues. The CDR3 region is CASSLVGGMGTDTQYF. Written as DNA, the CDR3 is TGCGCCAGCAGCTTGGTAGGGGGCATGGGAACAGATACGCAGTATTTT.